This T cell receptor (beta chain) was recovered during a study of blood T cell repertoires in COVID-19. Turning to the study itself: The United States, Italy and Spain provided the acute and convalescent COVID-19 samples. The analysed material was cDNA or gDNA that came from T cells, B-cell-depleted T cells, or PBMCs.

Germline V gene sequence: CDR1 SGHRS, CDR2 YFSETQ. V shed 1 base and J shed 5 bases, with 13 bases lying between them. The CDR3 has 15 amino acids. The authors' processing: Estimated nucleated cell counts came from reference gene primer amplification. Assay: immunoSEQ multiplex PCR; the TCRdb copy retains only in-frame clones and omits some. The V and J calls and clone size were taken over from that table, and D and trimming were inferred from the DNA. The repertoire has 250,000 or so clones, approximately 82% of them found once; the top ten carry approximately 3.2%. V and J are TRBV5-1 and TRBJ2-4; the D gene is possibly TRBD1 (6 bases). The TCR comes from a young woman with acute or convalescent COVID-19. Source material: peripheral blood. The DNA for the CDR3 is TGCGCCAGCAGCTTGACAGGGTCACAGGAAAACATTCAGTACTTC. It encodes CASSLTGSQENIQYF.